The 25 T cell receptor beta chains listed next were all sequenced from one sample in a study of T cells after posttransplantation cyclophosphamide. Clones were sequenced by immunoSEQ multiplex PCR, and TCRdb holds only the in-frame ones, with some missing. Listed for the sample are about 39,000 clones, none seen a single time. Specimen: PBMCs. The origin of the receptors is a woman in her fifties or sixties in good health and a related stem cell transplant donor.

This clone has ten or more counts. The chain couples TRBV21-1 to TRBJ1-4; the D call TRBD1 from the table was never checked on the DNA. TRBV21-1 is a listed pseudogene. This CDR3 contains 16 residues. As DNA, the CDR3 is TGTGCCAGCAGCATTCGAACCGGGACAGGCCCCGAAAAACTGTTTTTT. This translates into CASSIRTGTGPEKLFF.

This clone was recorded many times. This chain joins TRBV29-1 and TRBJ2-1; 12 nucleotides agree with TRBD2. CDR3 length: 15 amino acids. V trimming: 3 bases; J trimming: 7 bases; junction bases outside the gene matches: 7. The germline V gene encodes CDR1 SQVTM and CDR2 ANQGSEA. This CDR3 reads CSVEVLAGGWNEQFF. CDR3 nucleotides: TGCAGCGTTGAGGTGCTAGCGGGGGGGTGGAATGAGCAGTTCTTC.

This sequence joins TRBV30 and TRBJ2-7; 8 bases are a match to TRBD1. The CDR3 is made up of 13 amino acids. The V gene end was trimmed by 5 bases and the J gene end by 2 bases; junction bases not matched to a gene: 5. Germline values: CDR1 GTSNPN, CDR2 SVGIG (reference sequence). For the CDR3, the DNA is TGTGCCTGGGGGACAGGTCGTACCTACGAGCAGTACTTC. Its protein product is CAWGTGRTYEQYF.

This clone was seen many times. The genes are TRBV30 and TRBJ2-1; 9 bases fit TRBD1. The CDR3 has 14 residues. The V gene's germline CDR1 is GTSNPN and CDR2 SVGIG (reference sequence). The trim removed 2 bases at V and 7 bases at J, leaving 6 bases unmatched. In DNA, the CDR3 is TGTGCCTGGAGTAGAGGACAGGGGTCGAATGAGCAGTTCTTC. Amino acid sequence: CAWSRGQGSNEQFF.

This clone was recorded a few times. The V and J genes are TRBV28 and TRBJ1-1; D remains unclear. The CDR3 is 12 amino acids. V was clipped by 3 bases and J by 3 bases, with 5 bases between them. Germline lookup yields CDR1 MDHEN and CDR2 SYDVKM. DNA of the CDR3: TGTGCCAGCAGTTTGGAGTACACTGAAGCTTTCTTT. This gives the protein CASSLEYTEAFF.

This clone was counted ten times or more. J is TRBJ1-4 and V is TRBV19; 9 bases line up with TRBD1. Germline CDR1 LNHDA, CDR2 SQIVND (reference sequence). The trim removed 8 bases at V and 8 bases at J, leaving 9 bases unmatched. The length of the CDR3 is 14 residues. The CDR3 is CASAQRTGEEKLFF. The CDR3 bases are TGTGCCAGTGCCCAAAGGACAGGGGAAGAAAAACTGTTTTTT. The full variable domain, its missing parts supplied by reference TRBV19 and TRBJ1-4, is DGGITQSPKYLFRKEGQNVTLSCEQNLNHDAMYWYRQDPGQGLRLIYYSQIVNDFQKGDIAEGYSVSREKKESFPLTVTSAQKNPTAFYLCASAQRTGEEKLFFGSGTQLSVL.

This clone was seen many times. This sequence joins TRBV7-9 and TRBJ1-1; TRBD1 matches 7 bases. The CDR3 totals 15 residues. Germline V lookup: CDR1 SEHNR, CDR2 FQNEAQ (reference sequence). Trimming removed 3 bases from V and 0 bases from J; junction bases left unmatched: 4. The DNA of the CDR3 is TGTGCCAGCAGCTTCGGGACAGCCATGAACACTGAAGCTTTCTTT. This sequence encodes CASSFGTAMNTEAFF.

This clone was seen ten or more times. The gene calls are TRBV5-4 and TRBJ1-5; 7 bases map to TRBD1. The V segment lost 3 bases and the J segment 4 bases; nucleotides outside the gene matches: 13. The CDR3 consists of 17 residues. Germline V gene sequence: CDR1 SGHNT, CDR2 YYREEE (reference sequence). This chain's CDR3 is CASSSFGGGLPNQPQHF. CDR3 bases: TGTGCCAGCAGCTCCTTTGGAGGGGGCCTTCCAAATCAGCCCCAGCATTTT.

This clone showed up many times. The chain joins TRBV27 to TRBJ2-6, with 11 bases matching TRBD1. The junction had 8 bases not matched to a gene; V was cut back by 5 bases and J by 2 bases. The CDR3 totals 18 residues. The germline V gene has CDR1 MNHEY and CDR2 SMNVEV (reference sequence). The CDR3: CASSPGGQGVPGANVLTF. CDR3 in DNA: TGTGCCAGCAGTCCGGGGGGACAGGGGGTCCCTGGGGCCAACGTCCTGACTTTC.

This clone was observed many times. The chain uses TRBV19 and TRBJ1-1; unclear D gene. Germline V gives CDR1 LNHDA, CDR2 SQIVND (reference sequence). V was trimmed by 6 bases and J by 0 bases, leaving 8 bases between them. The CDR3 is made up of 13 amino acids. CDR3 amino acids: CASSRGLNTEAFF. CDR3 coding DNA: TGTGCCAGTAGCCGCGGGTTGAACACTGAAGCTTTCTTT. The entire variable domain, with the rest obtained from reference TRBV19 and TRBJ1-1, is as follows: DGGITQSPKYLFRKEGQNVTLSCEQNLNHDAMYWYRQDPGQGLRLIYYSQIVNDFQKGDIAEGYSVSREKKESFPLTVTSAQKNPTAFYLCASSRGLNTEAFFGQGTRLTVV.

This clone was detected ten times or more. V is TRBV6-1 and J is TRBJ2-4; TRBD1 matches at 8 bases. Trimming at V came to 1 base and at J to 1 base, leaving 3 bases not matched to a gene. Germline CDR1 MNHNS, CDR2 SASEGT. This CDR3 is built from 16 residues. The CDR3 DNA reads as TGTGCCAGCAGTGAAGGGACAGGGAGGGCCAAAAACATTCAGTACTTC. It encodes CASSEGTGRAKNIQYF.

This clone has at least ten counts. J is TRBJ1-1 and V is TRBV12-5; 7 nucleotides align to TRBD1. CDR1 and CDR2 from the germline V gene are LGHNT and FRNRAP. The CDR3 contains 16 residues. V lost 1 base and J lost 3; bases outside the gene matches: 8. CDR3 residues: CASGLDQGVMDTEAFF. The CDR3 nucleotides read TGTGCTAGTGGTTTGGACCAGGGGGTTATGGACACTGAAGCTTTCTTT.

This clone appeared many times. The chain is built from TRBV19 and TRBJ1-1; D gene uncertain. The V and J ends lost 0 bases and 0 bases respectively, with 11 bases between them. This CDR3 is 16 amino acids long. CDR1 and CDR2 from the germline V gene are LNHDA and SQIVND (reference sequence). The CDR3, as DNA: TGTGCCAGTAGTATAGAACTAGGCACCATGAACACTGAAGCTTTCTTT. Translated: CASSIELGTMNTEAFF.

This clone was detected ten times or more. The chain joins TRBV5-3 to TRBJ2-3, with 8 nucleotides matching TRBD1. TRBV5-3 is known as an ORF, though its function is uncertain. After removal of 4 bases from V and 13 bases from J, the junction contained 11 bases not matched to a gene. The CDR3 loop spans 13 amino acids. DNA for the CDR3: TGTGCCAGAAGCGTAAGTCCGGGACAGGCCGAGTATTTT. As protein: CARSVSPGQAEYF.

This clone was counted many times. The CDR3 DNA is TGTGCCAGCAGCCCCCCCGCGGGGGGGCCCCGCGAGCAGTACTTC. This gives the protein CASSPPAGGPREQYF. The gene calls are TRBV9 and TRBJ2-7; 9 positions agree with TRBD2. The V and J ends lost 4 bases and 6 bases, in that order; junction bases with no gene match: 11. From germline, CDR1 is SGDLS and CDR2 YYNGEE. CDR3 size: 15 residues.

This clone was seen at least ten times. This chain joins TRBV11-2 and TRBJ2-3, with 10 nucleotides matching TRBD2. V lost 2 bases and J lost 4; bases outside the gene matches: 9. The CDR3 contains 17 residues. Germline CDR1 is SGHAT and CDR2 is FQNNGV. CDR3 protein: CASSLNGAGGPADTQYF. CDR3 bases: TGTGCCAGCAGCTTAAACGGAGCGGGGGGGCCGGCAGATACGCAGTATTTT.

This clone has only a few counts. The V gene is TRBV7-8, the J gene TRBJ2-1, with a tentative D call TRBD1 (5 bases). Germline loops: CDR1 SGHVS, CDR2 FQNEAQ. With 2 bases removed from V and 5 bases from J, the gap between germline ends came to 10 bases. This CDR3 is built from 14 residues. This CDR3 is CASSLKETDNEQFF. Written as DNA, the CDR3 is TGTGCCAGCAGCTTAAAAGAGACAGACAATGAGCAGTTCTTC.

This clone was counted at least ten times. The J gene is TRBJ2-3, the V gene TRBV7-9, with D possibly being TRBD2 (6 bases). Germline lookup yields CDR1 SEHNR and CDR2 FQNEAQ (reference sequence). The CDR3 totals 15 residues. With 4 bases removed from V and 0 bases from J, the gap between germline ends came to 11 bases. The CDR3 DNA reads as TGTGCCAGCAGCTCGGAGGGGACTAGCACAGATACGCAGTATTTT. As protein: CASSSEGTSTDTQYF.

V gene TRBV25-1 combines with J gene TRBJ1-4, with a weak D call TRBD1 (6 bases). The germline V gene has CDR1 MGHDK and CDR2 SYGVNS. The CDR3 is made up of 16 amino acids. Trimming removed 0 bases from V and 0 bases from J, with 8 bases in between. The CDR3 sequence is CASSEYKGATNEKLFF. The CDR3 region has the DNA TGTGCCAGCAGTGAATATAAGGGGGCAACTAATGAAAAACTGTTTTTT.

This clone was counted many times. This chain connects TRBV4-1 to TRBJ2-4; 15 bases agree with TRBD2. This CDR3 spans 16 amino acids. The trim removed 4 bases at V and 6 bases at J, leaving 4 bases unmatched. Germline CDR1 reads MGHRA; CDR2 reads YSYEKL. The CDR3: CASSPLGLAGGNIQYF. As DNA, the CDR3 is TGCGCCAGCAGCCCGTTGGGACTAGCGGGGGGAAACATTCAGTACTTC.

This clone was seen at least ten times. V usage is TRBV5-1 and J usage is TRBJ2-2; a possible D gene is TRBD1 (5 bases). V was cut by 4 bases and J by 1 base, with 11 bases left in between. The CDR3 is 15 amino acids. Germline V gene sequence: CDR1 SGHRS, CDR2 YFSETQ. The CDR3 sequence is CASSPQEMNTGELFF. The CDR3 region has the DNA TGCGCCAGCAGCCCACAGGAGATGAACACCGGGGAGCTGTTTTTT.

This clone was observed at least ten times. This sequence joins TRBV9 and TRBJ1-6; 9 bases are shared with TRBD1. Germline values: CDR1 SGDLS, CDR2 YYNGEE. The ends lost 4 bases at V and 5 bases at J; junction bases unmatched: 4. The CDR3 runs 15 residues. CDR3 region: CASSRGQGDNSPLHF. The CDR3 region has the DNA TGTGCCAGCAGCCGGGGACAGGGCGATAATTCACCCCTCCACTTT.

This clone appeared many times. The V gene is TRBV6-6, the J gene TRBJ1-2, with TRBD1 as a possible D gene (5 bases). CDR1 MNHNY and CDR2 SVGAGI come from the germline V gene (reference sequence). V lost 8 bases, J lost 2 bases, and 21 bases lay in between. The CDR3 contains 16 residues. The CDR3 nucleotides are TGTGCCAGCTCCCCCCCACCAGGGAGGGAAAACTATGGCTACACCTTC. It yields the protein CASSPPPGRENYGYTF.

Ten or more counts support this clone. CDR3 protein: CASSPGQPIVTEAFF. CDR3 coding DNA: TGCGCCAGCAGCCCGGGACAGCCCATAGTCACTGAAGCTTTCTTT. The genes are TRBV5-1 and TRBJ1-1; 7 bases agree with TRBD1. Germline lookup yields CDR1 SGHRS and CDR2 YFSETQ. Losses at the gene ends were 4 bases for V and 4 bases for J; bases not matched to a gene: 10. This CDR3 is built from 15 residues.

In this sample, this clone turned up many times. The J gene is TRBJ1-6, the V gene TRBV6-5, with a possible D match to TRBD1 (5 bases). The CDR3 is made up of 15 amino acids. CDR1 MNHEY and CDR2 SVGAGI come from the germline V gene. V was pared by 6 bases and J by 13 bases, with 22 bases between. CDR3 residues: CASSTTGLYDRPLHF. The CDR3 nucleotides read TGTGCCAGCAGCACAACGGGACTGTACGATAGGCCCCTCCACTTT.